The 12 T cell receptor beta chains listed next were all sequenced from one sample in a study of T-cell memory formation after mild COVID-19 (dated by TCRdb to the early 2020s). Library prep was done by 5' RACE. This sample was sequenced with an Illumina NovaSeq 6000. TCRdb reran the public reads through fastp at Q25 and MiXCR, keeping productive beta chains. Rows with a matching CDR3 protein are joined into one entry that keeps the most common DNA and genes. For this sample there are roughly 340,000 distinct CDR3 sequences; roughly 20% appear just once. The biggest ten clones account for around a fifth of the sample. Source material: PBMCs or a T cell subset sorted from them (not recorded which). The receptors shown here come from a man between 18 and 35 years old who had mild COVID-19 (a few samples of this study predate the infection). The sample titles of this study are shuffled in the database, so cell type and time point are left out; the donor was told from shared clones.

This chain connects TRBV18 to TRBJ2-3; TRBD1 is a possible D gene (6 bases). The CDR3 runs to 17 residues. CDR1 is KGHSH, CDR2 LQKENI, per germline. Trimming removed 6 bases from V and 1 base from J, with 20 bases in between. Written as DNA, the CDR3 is TGTGCCAGCTCCCAGACAGGCGACCCGCATCGCACAGATACGCAGTATTTT. This sequence encodes CASSQTGDPHRTDTQYF.

This clonotype was counted at least ten times. CDR3 nucleotides: TGTGCCAGCAGCCTGGGCGGGGGGGCCGGTGAGACCCAGTACTTC. Translated: CASSLGGGAGETQYF. The chain has TRBV7-7 and TRBJ2-5; 9 nucleotides agree with TRBD2. With V trimmed by 5 bases and J by 5 bases, 9 bases remained unmatched. The CDR3 is made up of 15 amino acids. The germline V gene encodes CDR1 SSHAT and CDR2 FNYEAQ (reference sequence).

The V gene is TRBV4-1, the J gene TRBJ2-3; 8 bases are a match to TRBD2. CDR3 size: 17 residues. V lost 3 bases, J lost 0 bases, and 8 bases stayed unmatched. CDR1 and CDR2 from the germline V gene are MGHRA and YSYEKL. CDR3 residues: CASSHKGSGGSTDTQYF. The CDR3 coding sequence is TGCGCCAGCAGCCACAAGGGGAGCGGGGGTAGCACAGATACGCAGTATTTT.

The sample holds a few counts of this clonotype. The CDR3: CASSYSKAGERTNYGYTF. The CDR3 bases are TGTGCCAGCAGTTACTCGAAGGCCGGGGAACGGACTAACTATGGCTACACCTTC. The rearrangement uses TRBV6-6 and TRBJ1-2; no clear D. Germline V gives CDR1 MNHNY, CDR2 SVGAGI (reference sequence). V dropped 0 bases and J dropped 0 bases, with 17 bases sitting between them. The CDR3 extends over 18 amino acids.

This clonotype was counted only a few times. This chain connects TRBV6-6 to TRBJ2-3; D gene unclear. The CDR3 extends over 13 amino acids. CDR1 is MNHNY, CDR2 SVGAGI, per germline (reference sequence). V shed 1 base and J shed 1 base, with 3 bases lying between them. Written as DNA, the CDR3 is TGTGCCAGCAGTTACTACCGCACAGATACGCAGTATTTT. This codes for CASSYYRTDTQYF.

There are a few counts of this clonotype. V usage is TRBV20-1 and J usage is TRBJ1-4, with D possibly TRBD1 on 5 matching bases. The ends were cut back, 6 bases at V and 0 bases at J, with 8 bases in the middle. The CDR3 consists of 13 residues. Per the germline V gene, CDR1 is DFQATT and CDR2 is SNEGSKA (reference sequence). The CDR3 loop is CSAGGATNEKLFF. Here the CDR3 DNA reads TGCAGTGCGGGGGGGGCAACTAATGAAAAACTGTTTTTT.

This clonotype was counted many times. This chain links TRBV4-1 with TRBJ1-5; the match to TRBD1 covers 10 bases. Unmatched junction bases numbered 10, after V lost 6 bases and J lost 8 bases. Germline loops: CDR1 MGHRA, CDR2 YSYEKL. CDR3 size: 15 residues. CDR3 loop: CASSLGQGPVEPQHF. The CDR3 DNA follows: TGCGCCAGCAGTTTGGGACAGGGGCCGGTGGAGCCCCAGCATTTT.

The chain employs TRBV6-2 or TRBV6-3 and TRBJ2-5, with TRBD1 matching 8 bases. Germline lookup yields CDR1 MNHEY and CDR2 SVGEGT. The V gene end was trimmed by 6 bases and the J gene end by 4 bases; junction bases not matched to a gene: 4. The CDR3 is 13 residues long. The CDR3 protein is CASRPRGLETQYF. The CDR3 coding sequence is TGTGCCAGCAGACCCAGGGGGCTAGAGACCCAGTACTTC.

V gene TRBV20-1 combines with J gene TRBJ2-7; D is possibly TRBD1 (5 bases). Trimming cost V 2 bases and J 2 bases, with 10 bases left between them. Germline CDR1 is DFQATT and CDR2 is SNEGSKA (reference sequence). CDR3 length: 13 amino acids. CDR3 sequence reads: CSARTQETYEQYV. The CDR3 nucleotides read TGCAGTGCTAGAACACAGGAGACCTACGAGCAGTACGTC.

In this sample, this clonotype turned up a few times. The V call is TRBV7-2, the J call TRBJ1-6, with D perhaps TRBD1 (5 bases). Deletions cut 4 bases from V and 8 bases from J, with 15 bases between. The CDR3 is made up of 15 amino acids. Germline lookup yields CDR1 SGHTA and CDR2 FQGNSA. This CDR3 is CASSYQGSWDSPLHF. The CDR3 DNA reads TGTGCCAGCAGCTACCAGGGTTCTTGGGATTCACCCCTCCACTTT.

This clonotype turned up a few times. This chain connects TRBV4-1 to TRBJ2-4; 15 nucleotides align to TRBD2. The trim removed 0 bases at V and 0 bases at J, leaving 3 bases unmatched. This CDR3 has 19 residues. Germline CDR1 is MGHRA and CDR2 is YSYEKL. The CDR3 loop reads CASSQDPGLAGGAKNIQYF. The CDR3 DNA reads as TGCGCCAGCAGCCAAGACCCGGGACTAGCGGGGGGAGCCAAAAACATTCAGTACTTC.

This clonotype turned up a few times. The CDR3 DNA reads as TGTGCCAGCAGTGTTTACCCTAGCGGGGGGCGGGATGAGCAGTTCTTC. Translation gives CASSVYPSGGRDEQFF. The chain recombines TRBV28 with TRBJ2-1, with TRBD2 matching over 11 bases. CDR3 length: 16 amino acids. The germline gives CDR1 MDHEN, CDR2 SYDVKM. Germline trimming cut 5 bases from V and 8 bases from J; bases unmatched to any gene: 11.